The 32 T cell receptor beta chains reported below all come from one sample, sequenced in a study of T cell responses to AZD1222 COVID-19 vaccine. The data were produced by immunoSEQ multiplex PCR, yet TCRdb's version contains in-frame clones alone and is incomplete. Of approximately 180,000 clones detected, just over 85% appear once; the ten largest clones hold approximately 8%. The material was peripheral blood, obtained on day 0 of AZD1222 vaccination. All receptors come from an adult in good health.

This chain joins TRBV3-1 (or the pseudogene TRBV3-2) and TRBJ1-2; 10 nucleotides match TRBD1. The CDR3 spans 15 residues. V trimming: 4 bases; J trimming: 5 bases; junction bases outside the gene matches: 7. Germline values: CDR1 LGHDT, CDR2 YNNKEL (reference sequence). CDR3 DNA: TGTGCCAGCAGCCTTGGGACAGGGGCGGGATATGGCTACACCTTC. As protein: CASSLGTGAGYGYTF.

The chain links TRBV7-2 to TRBJ2-5; no definite D call. The CDR3 is made up of 14 amino acids. Germline CDR1 and CDR2: SGHTA and FQGNSA. V shed 1 base and J shed 2 bases, with 8 bases lying between them. CDR3 DNA sequence: TGTGCCAGCAGCTTAGATTCCGGACAAGAGACCCAGTACTTC. Translated: CASSLDSGQETQYF.

The rearrangement joins TRBV9 to TRBJ1-1; 8 nucleotides align to TRBD1. The CDR3 runs 14 residues. V lost 5 bases to trimming and J lost 6 bases; unmatched junction nucleotides: 9. Germline values: CDR1 SGDLS, CDR2 YYNGEE. Here the CDR3 DNA reads TGTGCCAGCAGTCCAGGGGGCTTTAGGGCTGAAGCTTTCTTT. It yields the protein CASSPGGFRAEAFF.

The V gene is TRBV7-8, the J gene TRBJ2-5; the match to TRBD2 covers 8 bases. Germline CDR1 and CDR2: SGHVS and FQNEAQ. The V gene end was trimmed by 4 bases and the J gene end by 7 bases; junction bases not matched to a gene: 14. The CDR3 length is 16 residues. The CDR3 coding sequence is TGTGCCAGCAGCTCACACCTGGCGGGGGGCGCGGGGACCCAGTACTTC. This sequence encodes CASSSHLAGGAGTQYF.

CDR3 sequence: CAWVLGTGELFF. CDR3 bases: TGTGCCTGGGTCTTGGGGACCGGGGAGCTGTTTTTT. The chain links TRBV30 to TRBJ2-2; unclear D gene. The CDR3 totals 12 residues. V was trimmed by 5 bases and J by 5 bases, leaving 9 bases between them. Germline CDR1 GTSNPN, CDR2 SVGIG (reference sequence). The whole variable domain, remainder taken from reference TRBV30 and TRBJ2-2, is SQTIHQWPATLVQPVGSPLSLECTVEGTSNPNLYWYRQAAGRGLQLLFYSVGIGQISSEVPQNLSASRPQDRQFILSSKKLLLSDSGFYLCAWVLGTGELFFGEGSRLTVL.

The chain links TRBV2 to TRBJ2-3; TRBD2 matches at 9 bases. The CDR3 consists of 17 residues. V was clipped by 3 bases and J by 2 bases; unmatched bases: 9. Germline V gene lookup returns CDR1 SNHLY and CDR2 FYNNEI. The CDR3 DNA follows: TGTGCCAGCAGTGAGTTCTTGCGGGGGGGTTACACAGATACGCAGTATTTT. Protein product: CASSEFLRGGYTDTQYF.

This rearrangement joins TRBV7-6 to TRBJ1-5; no definite D call. Trimming left V 9 bases short and J 0 bases short, with 21 bases between. CDR1 is SGHVS and CDR2 is FNYEAQ in the germline V gene. The length of the CDR3 is 17 residues. The CDR3 DNA reads as TGTGCCAGTTTGAGACCGGGCCCGCCGTATAGCAATCAGCCCCAGCATTTT. It is translated as CASLRPGPPYSNQPQHF.

The gene calls are TRBV2 and TRBJ1-2, with 8 positions matching TRBD1. The J segment lost 4 bases and the V segment lost 5 bases, leaving 6 bases of the junction unmatched. Looked up from germline, CDR1 is SNHLY and CDR2 is FYNNEI. The CDR3 is 14 residues long. This CDR3 is CASSSGQGPYGYTF. The CDR3 nucleotides are TGTGCCAGCAGTTCCGGACAGGGCCCCTATGGCTACACCTTC.

The chain is built from TRBV5-5 and TRBJ2-2, with D maybe TRBD2 (5 bases). V lost 0 bases to trimming and J lost 4 bases, with 7 bases between them. Germline V CDR1 and CDR2: SGHKS, YYEKEE (reference sequence). The CDR3 loop spans 14 amino acids. Written as DNA, the CDR3 is TGTGCCAGCAGCTTGGTGGACTTCACCGGGGAGCTGTTTTTT. It encodes CASSLVDFTGELFF.

This chain uses TRBV11-2 with TRBJ1-2; D is perhaps TRBD1 (5 bases). The V end was cut by 5 bases, the J end by 4 bases, with 14 bases between. Germline values: CDR1 SGHAT, CDR2 FQNNGV. The length of the CDR3 is 14 residues. This CDR3 reads CASSPPGYFYGYTF. The CDR3, as DNA: TGTGCCAGCAGCCCCCCAGGGTATTTCTATGGCTACACCTTC. The whole variable domain, remainder taken from reference TRBV11-2 and TRBJ1-2, is EAGVAQSPRYKIIEKRQSVAFWCNPISGHATLYWYQQILGQGPKLLIQFQNNGVVDDSQLPKDRFSAERLKGVDSTLKIQPAKLEDSAVYLCASSPPGYFYGYTFGSGTRLTVV.

This clone appeared once. V and J are TRBV25-1 and TRBJ1-2, with a tentative D call TRBD1 (6 bases). With 3 bases removed from V and 5 bases from J, the gap between germline ends came to 10 bases. The germline V gene encodes CDR1 MGHDK and CDR2 SYGVNS. The CDR3 is 13 amino acids. As DNA, the CDR3 is TGTGCCAGCAGTGAGACAGGCGGATATGGCTACACCTTC. Its translation is CASSETGGYGYTF.

The chain joins TRBV6-5 to TRBJ2-7, with a weak D call TRBD1 (6 bases). Trimming removed 7 bases at V and 6 bases at J, with 16 bases between. There are 13 residues in the CDR3. Germline-derived CDR1 and CDR2 are MNHEY and SVGAGI. In DNA, the CDR3 is TGTGCCAGCAAAGACAGGAAGCTAGGCGAGCAGTACTTC. Protein sequence: CASKDRKLGEQYF.

This clone appeared once. The J gene is TRBJ2-7, the V gene TRBV7-6; 11 bases are shared with TRBD2. The CDR3 loop spans 14 amino acids. The V and J ends lost 5 bases and 7 bases, in that order; junction bases with no gene match: 7. Germline assignment: CDR1 SGHVS and CDR2 FNYEAQ. The CDR3 coding sequence is TGTGCCAGCAGCCATAGCGGGGGGGCCGGAGAGCAGTACTTC. It codes for CASSHSGGAGEQYF.

V is TRBV9 and J is TRBJ1-6; D not resolved. From germline, CDR1 is SGDLS and CDR2 YYNGEE. This CDR3 comprises 18 residues. V lost 4 bases and J lost 5, with 22 bases in between. CDR3 DNA: TGTGCCAGCAGCCCCTATGAATACGACCGGGTAAATAATTCACCCCTCCACTTT. Its protein is CASSPYEYDRVNNSPLHF.

The gene calls are TRBV5-4 and TRBJ1-4; maybe TRBD1 (5 bases). The CDR3 has 15 residues. V was shortened by 0 bases and J by 5 bases, with 11 bases between the two germline ends. Germline V CDR1 and CDR2: SGHNT, YYREEE (reference sequence). The CDR3 region is CASSLALRQNEKLFF. CDR3 sequence (DNA): TGTGCCAGCAGCTTGGCTTTGCGACAGAATGAAAAACTGTTTTTT.

CDR3 nucleotides: TGTGCCAGCAGCTCTCGGACAGGTCAGGGTCAAGAGACCCAGTACTTC. This gives the protein CASSSRTGQGQETQYF. The chain links TRBV7-8 to TRBJ2-5; 7 bases fit TRBD1. This CDR3 has 16 residues. With V trimmed by 4 bases and J by 2 bases, 10 bases remained unmatched. The germline V gene has CDR1 SGHVS and CDR2 FQNEAQ.

The CDR3: CASSLVAGNQPQHF. In nucleotides, the CDR3 is TGTGCCAGCAGCTTAGTGGCGGGGAATCAGCCCCAGCATTTT. The rearrangement links TRBV7-2 to TRBJ1-5, with D uncertain. This CDR3 comprises 14 residues. V lost 1 base and J lost 4, with 8 bases in between. Per the germline V gene, CDR1 is SGHTA and CDR2 is FQGNSA.

The V and J genes are TRBV5-4 and TRBJ2-4, with D possibly called TRBD1 or TRBD2 (6 bases each). V lost 0 bases to trimming and J lost 7 bases, with 17 bases between them. Per germline, CDR1 SGHNT and CDR2 YYREEE (reference sequence). The CDR3 length is 16 residues. This chain's CDR3 is CASSLAASGAGNIQYF. CDR3 nucleotide sequence: TGTGCCAGCAGCTTGGCCGCTTCAGGGGCGGGGAACATTCAGTACTTC.

The chain recombines TRBV7-9 with TRBJ2-2; D gene uncertain. Germline V CDR1 and CDR2: SEHNR, FQNEAQ (reference sequence). CDR3 length: 14 residues. Trimming cost V 9 bases and J 1 base, with 12 bases left between them. The CDR3 DNA sequence: TGTGCCAGTGTTGCCTGGCAGAACACCGGGGAGCTGTTTTTT. It specifies CASVAWQNTGELFF.

The rearrangement joins TRBV18 to TRBJ1-6; D might be TRBD1 (5 bases). In germline, CDR1 is KGHSH, CDR2 LQKENI. Trimming cost V 4 bases and J 9 bases, with 22 bases left between them. This CDR3 is built from 17 residues. The CDR3 DNA reads TGTGCCAGCTCACTCGAAGGGCAGGGACCTCTTAGTTCACCCCTCCACTTT. Protein product: CASSLEGQGPLSSPLHF.

This chain joins TRBV6-5 and TRBJ2-7, with TRBD1 matching over 8 bases. Germline values: CDR1 MNHEY, CDR2 SVGAGI. This CDR3 has 16 amino acids. V shed 0 bases and J 6 bases; nucleotides not matched to a gene: 10. The CDR3 region is CASSYSRAGGAGEQYF. The CDR3 DNA sequence: TGTGCCAGCAGTTACTCGAGGGCAGGGGGCGCGGGCGAGCAGTACTTC.

The CDR3 region is CASSTDRSGYTF. Written as DNA, the CDR3 is TGTGCCAGCAGTACCGACAGGTCCGGCTACACCTTC. V gene TRBV2 combines with J gene TRBJ1-2, with a possible D match to TRBD1 (6 bases). Trimming took 5 bases from V and 8 from J, leaving 12 bases between them. The CDR3 consists of 12 residues. The germline gives CDR1 SNHLY, CDR2 FYNNEI.

The table lists this clone with a count of one. This chain links TRBV5-1 with TRBJ1-2; D gene uncertain. Per germline, CDR1 SGHRS and CDR2 YFSETQ. V dropped 0 bases and J dropped 4 bases, with 10 bases sitting between them. The length of the CDR3 is 14 residues. The CDR3: CASSLDDKFYGYTF. The CDR3 nucleotides read TGCGCCAGCAGCTTGGATGACAAATTCTATGGCTACACCTTC.

This clone came up once. The chain has TRBV12-3 or TRBV12-4 and TRBJ1-2; a weak D match, TRBD1 (6 bases). Between the trimmed V and J ends, which lost 4 bases and 8 bases, there was a span of 14 bases. The CDR3 has 13 residues. CDR3 nucleotides: TGTGCCAGCAGTTCAGGGACACCCTACGGCTACACCTTC. Encoded protein: CASSSGTPYGYTF.

This chain links TRBV4-2 with TRBJ1-1; a weak D match, TRBD1 (6 bases). Germline V CDR1 and CDR2: LGHNA, YNFKEQ. The CDR3 sequence is 19 residues long. V was cut by 4 bases and J by 1 base, with 25 bases left in between. CDR3 protein: CASSLVPPGGGSGNTEAFF. CDR3 bases: TGTGCCAGCAGCCTCGTACCCCCAGGTGGGGGCAGTGGGAACACTGAAGCTTTCTTT.

The V call is TRBV7-9, the J call TRBJ1-3; D not certain. The length of the CDR3 is 15 residues. The V end lost 7 bases, the J end lost 4 bases, and 17 bases lay between the germline ends. Per germline, CDR1 SEHNR and CDR2 FQNEAQ (reference sequence). The CDR3 sequence: CASIVASLSGNTIYF. DNA of the CDR3: TGTGCCAGCATTGTAGCGTCCCTCTCCGGAAACACCATATATTTT. The entire variable domain, with the rest obtained from reference TRBV7-9 and TRBJ1-3, is as follows: DTGVSQNPRHKITKRGQNVTFRCDPISEHNRLYWYRQTLGQGPEFLTYFQNEAQLEKSRLLSDRFSAERPKGSFSTLEIQRTEQGDSAMYLCASIVASLSGNTIYFGEGSWLTVV.

V and J are TRBV6-2 or TRBV6-3 and TRBJ2-2; D not certain. This CDR3 has 12 residues. Germline CDR1 MNHEY, CDR2 SVGEGT. Trimming removed 4 bases from V and 8 bases from J, with 8 bases in between. The CDR3, as DNA: TGTGCCAGCAGTTTTGGCCCGGGGGAGCTGTTTTTT. Translated, it gives CASSFGPGELFF.

The chain recombines TRBV19 with TRBJ1-6; 7 bases fit TRBD1. V lost 6 bases to trimming and J lost 5 bases; unmatched junction nucleotides: 7. CDR3 length: 15 amino acids. Germline CDR1 and CDR2: LNHDA and SQIVND (reference sequence). CDR3 in amino acids: CASRAPGQHNSPLHF. The CDR3 DNA sequence: TGTGCCAGTAGGGCCCCGGGACAGCATAATTCACCCCTCCACTTT.

The chain employs TRBV18 and TRBJ1-1; possibly TRBD1 for D (5 bases). V dropped 6 bases and J dropped 4 bases, with 15 bases sitting between them. The CDR3 sequence is 14 residues long. Germline V lookup: CDR1 KGHSH, CDR2 LQKENI. CDR3 bases: TGTGCCAGCTCCGCCCGAGGGGCGGGCACTGAAGCTTTCTTT. Amino acids: CASSARGAGTEAFF.

CDR3 sequence reads: CATRAAGTDYGYTF. The CDR3, as DNA: TGTGCCACCCGGGCCGCCGGGACCGACTATGGCTACACCTTC. The chain joins TRBV19 to TRBJ1-2; tentative D call: TRBD1 (5 bases). CDR1 and CDR2 (germline): LNHDA, SQIVND (reference sequence). The CDR3 covers 14 residues. The V end lost 10 bases, the J end lost 3 bases, and 18 bases lay between the germline ends.

J is TRBJ2-3 and V is TRBV30; D unclear. Trimming left V 0 bases short and J 3 bases short, with 4 bases between. This CDR3 region has 12 residues. Germline V gene data show CDR1 as GTSNPN and CDR2 as SVGIG (reference sequence). The CDR3 DNA reads TGTGCCTGGAGTGTGGTTACAGATACGCAGTATTTT. This sequence encodes CAWSVVTDTQYF.

The chain has TRBV29-1 and TRBJ1-2, with 7 bases that match TRBD1. The CDR3 is 13 residues long. Germline CDR1 and CDR2: SQVTM and ANQGSEA. The trim removed 5 bases at V and 2 bases at J, leaving 5 bases unmatched. The chain's CDR3 is CSVRTGVNYGYTF. CDR3 DNA: TGCAGCGTTCGGACAGGTGTAAACTATGGCTACACCTTC.